What follows are 14 T cell receptor beta chains derived from one specimen sequenced in a study of control samples from healthy donors and cancer patients. Here immunoSEQ multiplex PCR was the method, and the copy in TCRdb shows in-frame clones only, minus some. There are 120,000 or so clones in the sample; 80% to 95% occur only once, and 0.5% to 0.7% lies in the top ten. Sequencing was carried out using PBMCs. The receptors stem from an elderly man with head and neck cancer.

The V call is TRBV15, the J call TRBJ2-3; no clear D. V was shortened by 2 bases and J by 3 bases, with 0 bases between the two germline ends. CDR1 and CDR2 from the germline V gene are LNHNV and YYDKDF (reference sequence). The CDR3 runs 11 residues. The CDR3 region is CATSRTDTQYF. The CDR3, as DNA: TGTGCCACCAGCAGAACAGATACGCAGTATTTT.

The chain has TRBV30 and TRBJ1-3, with D maybe TRBD1 (5 bases). The CDR3 has 14 residues. V was clipped by 0 bases and J by 4 bases, with 10 bases between them. Germline values: CDR1 GTSNPN, CDR2 SVGIG (reference sequence). CDR3 nucleotide sequence: TGTGCCTGGAGTGTACAAGGGGTCGGAAACACCATATATTTT. Its translation: CAWSVQGVGNTIYF.

There are a few counts of this clone. The chain joins TRBV9 to TRBJ2-3; possibly TRBD2 for D (5 bases). This CDR3 spans 15 amino acids. The ends were cut back, 0 bases at V and 0 bases at J, with 8 bases in the middle. CDR1 is SGDLS and CDR2 is YYNGEE in the germline V gene. In nucleotides, the CDR3 is TGTGCCAGCAGCGTAGTTTGGGAGAGCACAGATACGCAGTATTTT. Translation: CASSVVWESTDTQYF. Full variable domain (rest looked up from reference TRBV9 and TRBJ2-3): DSGVTQTPKHLITATGQRVTLRCSPRSGDLSVYWYQQSLDQGLQFLIQYYNGEERAKGNILERFSAQQFPDLHSELNLSSLELGDSALYFCASSVVWESTDTQYFGPGTRLTVL.

This clone was detected once. This chain links TRBV5-1 with TRBJ1-2, with D perhaps TRBD1 (6 bases). This CDR3 has 14 residues. V lost 1 base and J 3 bases, leaving 10 bases between the germline ends. The germline CDR1 and CDR2 sequences are SGHRS and YFSETQ. Here the CDR3 reads CASSLTGSDYGYTF. For the CDR3, the DNA is TGCGCCAGCAGCTTGACAGGGAGCGACTATGGCTACACCTTC. Using reference TRBV5-1 and TRBJ1-2 for the parts outside the CDR3, the full variable domain is KAGVTQTPRYLIKTRGQQVTLSCSPISGHRSVSWYQQTPGQGLQFLFEYFSETQRNKGNFPGRFSGRQFSNSRSEMNVSTLELGDSALYLCASSLTGSDYGYTFGSGTRLTVV.

CDR3 residues: CASSPPHTGELFF. The CDR3 DNA reads as TGTGCCAGCAGCCCTCCCCACACCGGGGAGCTGTTTTTT. This sequence joins TRBV3-1 (or the pseudogene TRBV3-2) and TRBJ2-2; D ambiguous. Trimming removed 4 bases at V and 3 bases at J, with 6 bases between. Germline-derived CDR1 and CDR2 are LGHDT and YNNKEL (reference sequence). This CDR3 is built from 13 residues.

This rearrangement joins TRBV19 to TRBJ1-1; TRBD1 matches at 7 bases. CDR1 is LNHDA, CDR2 SQIVND, per germline (reference sequence). The CDR3 loop spans 13 amino acids. V dropped 6 bases and J dropped 5; count of bases not matched to a gene: 6. This CDR3 is CASRLGQLTEAFF. The CDR3 DNA reads TGTGCCAGTAGACTGGGACAGTTGACTGAAGCTTTCTTT.

The chain recombines TRBV4-1 with TRBJ1-1; 8 bases map to TRBD1. The V segment lost 3 bases and the J segment 6 bases; nucleotides outside the gene matches: 3. The CDR3 loop spans 13 amino acids. Germline V gene lookup returns CDR1 MGHRA and CDR2 YSYEKL. As DNA, the CDR3 is TGCGCCAGCAGCCACCGGACAGGGCCTGAAGCTTTCTTT. It encodes CASSHRTGPEAFF.

As concerns this clone: A junction boundary mismatches the germline segment, possibly from a read error. The chain is built from TRBV10-3 and TRBJ1-2; 9 positions match TRBD1. Germline V CDR1 and CDR2: ENHRY, SYGVKD. The CDR3 length is 14 residues. The CDR3 loop reads CAIRGQGLGYDYTF. The DNA for the CDR3 is TGTGCCATCAGGGGACAGGGTTTGGGCTATGACTACACCTTC.

The chain has TRBV6-1 and TRBJ1-2; unclear D gene. Trimming pared 0 bases from V and 5 bases from J, leaving 7 bases between. Germline values: CDR1 MNHNS, CDR2 SASEGT. The CDR3 contains 13 residues. The CDR3 protein is CASSEAQAYGYTF. In DNA, the CDR3 is TGTGCCAGCAGTGAAGCTCAAGCGTATGGCTACACCTTC.

The rearrangement uses TRBV11-2 and TRBJ1-1; D gene ambiguous. The CDR3 sequence is 13 residues long. V lost 1 base to trimming and J lost 11 bases, with 14 bases between them. Germline V lookup: CDR1 SGHAT, CDR2 FQNNGV. The CDR3 DNA reads TGTGCCAGCAGCTTAGTTTATCGCCCCAGGGCTTTCTTT. Its protein product is CASSLVYRPRAFF.

The CDR3 region has the DNA TGCGCCAGCAGCTTGGGGGGACAGCTTAACTATGGCTACACCTTC. This translates into CASSLGGQLNYGYTF. This chain connects TRBV5-1 to TRBJ1-2; 7 bases fit TRBD1. Germline assignment: CDR1 SGHRS and CDR2 YFSETQ. The ends lost 0 bases at V and 1 base at J; junction bases unmatched: 3. The CDR3 has 15 amino acids.

The chain recombines TRBV10-1 with TRBJ2-1, with D unclear. This CDR3 is 15 amino acids long. Germline CDR1 is WNHNN and CDR2 is SYGVQD (reference sequence). V lost 0 bases and J 9 bases, leaving 15 bases between the germline ends. This CDR3 reads CASSESALSFGEQFF. The CDR3 DNA reads as TGCGCCAGCAGTGAGTCGGCCCTTAGTTTTGGTGAGCAGTTCTTC.

This clone appeared once. CDR3 bases: TGTGCCAGCAGCTTAGGAGGGATCGGCTCCTACAATGAGCAGTTCTTC. It translates to CASSLGGIGSYNEQFF. The chain carries TRBV11-2 and TRBJ2-1, with D possibly TRBD2 on 5 matching bases. Germline V lookup: CDR1 SGHAT, CDR2 FQNNGV. This CDR3 is built from 16 residues. Deletions cut 1 base from V and 0 bases from J, with 10 bases between.

The chain uses TRBV2 and TRBJ1-5; TRBD1 is a possible D gene (6 bases). From germline, CDR1 is SNHLY and CDR2 FYNNEI. The V and J ends lost 6 bases and 6 bases respectively, with 9 bases between them. The CDR3 loop spans 12 amino acids. The chain's CDR3 is CASSPGVQPQHF. The CDR3 DNA sequence: TGTGCCAGCAGCCCAGGGGTTCAGCCCCAGCATTTT. Complete variable domain (other parts from reference TRBV2 and TRBJ1-5): EPEVTQTPSHQVTQMGQEVILRCVPISNHLYFYWYRQILGQKVEFLVSFYNNEISEKSEIFDDQFSVERPDGSNFTLKIRSTKLEDSAMYFCASSPGVQPQHFGDGTRLSIL.